The 21 T cell receptor beta chains below come from one sample, sequenced in a study of blood T cells in healthy people across ages. It was with a sample-barcoded 5' primer and a J-beta primer mix that a second PCR of roughly 6 to 12 cycles was run. Via MiXCR, TCRdb re-called the 5' RACE reads, giving one row per CDR3 protein. The sample consists of hundreds of thousands of distinct CDR3 sequences, about 56% of them appearing once. The source material was blood. The receptors here all came from a man aged 40-49 years in good health.

This clonotype was picked up a small number of times. The chain joins TRBV5-5 to TRBJ2-5; possible D gene TRBD2, 6 bases. The CDR3 runs to 16 residues. CDR1 and CDR2 from the germline V gene are SGHKS and YYEKEE (reference sequence). Trimming took 2 bases from V and 2 from J, leaving 16 bases between them. The CDR3 sequence is CASSFSGGDLQETQYF. In nucleotides, the CDR3 is TGTGCCAGCAGCTTTAGCGGAGGGGACTTACAAGAGACCCAGTACTTC.

The chain employs TRBV9 and TRBJ1-4; tentative D call: TRBD1 (6 bases). V was clipped by 0 bases and J by 3 bases, with 12 bases between them. CDR1 SGDLS and CDR2 YYNGEE come from the germline V gene. The CDR3 is 16 amino acids. CDR3 nucleotides: TGTGCCAGCAGCGTAGAGCCAGGGGTGGCTAATGAAAAACTGTTTTTT. Protein: CASSVEPGVANEKLFF.

The chain recombines TRBV20-1 with TRBJ1-2; 7 positions match TRBD1. Germline assignment: CDR1 DFQATT and CDR2 SNEGSKA (reference sequence). The CDR3 has 14 amino acids. The trim removed 2 bases at V and 8 bases at J, leaving 11 bases unmatched. CDR3 nucleotides: TGCAGTGCTAGACAAGCCACAGGGGAACGCGGCTACACCTTC. Its protein is CSARQATGERGYTF.

The chain combines TRBV14 with TRBJ2-3; no clear D. This CDR3 comprises 14 residues. The V end lost 2 bases, the J end lost 2 bases, and 8 bases lay between the germline ends. Germline V CDR1 and CDR2: SGHDN, FVKESK. The chain's CDR3 is CASSQSFYTDTQYF. CDR3 DNA sequence: TGTGCCAGCAGCCAATCCTTCTACACAGATACGCAGTATTTT.

J is TRBJ2-5 and V is TRBV20-1; 7 bases align to TRBD1. From germline, CDR1 is DFQATT and CDR2 SNEGSKA (reference sequence). Germline trimming cut 5 bases from V and 2 bases from J; bases unmatched to any gene: 8. This CDR3 is built from 14 residues. Here the CDR3 reads CSALRRQGQETQYF. CDR3 coding DNA: TGCAGTGCTCTTCGGCGACAGGGTCAAGAGACCCAGTACTTC.

The chain uses TRBV7-6 and TRBJ2-3, with D hard to call. The CDR3 is 15 amino acids. CDR1 SGHVS and CDR2 FNYEAQ come from the germline V gene. The germline V and J ends were trimmed by 4 bases and 2 bases, with 13 bases remaining between them. Written as DNA, the CDR3 is TGTGCCAGCAGCTCCCAACACTCTCCCACAGATACGCAGTATTTT. Its translation: CASSSQHSPTDTQYF. The whole variable domain, remainder taken from reference TRBV7-6 and TRBJ2-3, is GAGVSQSPRYKVTKRGQDVALRCDPISGHVSLYWYRQALGQGPEFLTYFNYEAQQDKSGLPNDRFSAERPEGSISTLTIQRTEQRDSAMYRCASSSQHSPTDTQYFGPGTRLTVL.

CDR3 protein: CASSGGTTGANVLTF. CDR3 DNA: TGTGCCAGCAGTGGTGGGACAACTGGGGCCAACGTCCTGACTTTC. The chain uses TRBV6-1 and TRBJ2-6; tentatively, D is TRBD1 (6 bases). The CDR3 sequence is 15 residues long. CDR1 and CDR2 from the germline V gene are MNHNS and SASEGT. V lost 4 bases and J lost 2, with 9 bases in between.

This clonotype came up a few times. The chain uses TRBV11-2 and TRBJ2-3; 8 bases line up with TRBD2. V gave up 5 bases and J gave up 3 bases; unmatched junction bases: 10. The CDR3 consists of 16 residues. Per germline, CDR1 SGHAT and CDR2 FQNNGV. This chain's CDR3 is CASSKDREGLTDTQYF. DNA of the CDR3: TGTGCCAGCAGCAAAGACCGGGAGGGCCTGACAGATACGCAGTATTTT.

J is TRBJ2-7 and V is TRBV5-1, with TRBD2 identical over 7 bases. This CDR3 is built from 14 residues. The V gene end was trimmed by 6 bases and the J gene end by 0 bases; junction bases not matched to a gene: 6. CDR1 is SGHRS, CDR2 YFSETQ, per germline. For the CDR3, the DNA is TGCGCCAGCACGGGGGACTATAGCTCCTACGAGCAGTACTTC. It encodes CASTGDYSSYEQYF.

J is TRBJ2-7 and V is TRBV20-1; TRBD1 matches at 8 bases. V lost 3 bases, J lost 3 bases, and 10 bases stayed unmatched. Germline V gene sequence: CDR1 DFQATT, CDR2 SNEGSKA (reference sequence). The CDR3 loop spans 15 amino acids. The CDR3 sequence: CSASRATQGVYEQYF. Written as DNA, the CDR3 is TGCAGTGCTAGTAGGGCCACACAGGGGGTCTACGAGCAGTACTTC.

The rearrangement uses TRBV6-5 and TRBJ2-5; 8 bases are a match to TRBD1. J was trimmed by 11 bases and V by 6 bases; bases with no gene match: 11. Looked up from germline, CDR1 is MNHEY and CDR2 is SVGAGI. The CDR3 runs 13 residues. The CDR3 region has the DNA TGTGCCAGCAGGGGACAGGCCCCGTGGGAGCAGTACTTC. It codes for CASRGQAPWEQYF.

The chain carries TRBV12-3 or TRBV12-4 and TRBJ2-1; TRBD2 might be the D (5 bases). V lost 7 bases, J lost 9 bases, and 19 bases lay in between. The CDR3 covers 14 residues. DNA for the CDR3: TGTGCCAGCATGCACGGGGTAAGAGTGGTTGAGCAGTTCTTC. Its protein product is CASMHGVRVVEQFF.

The chain has TRBV9 and TRBJ1-1, with D perhaps matching TRBD1 (6 bases). V was pared by 2 bases and J by 5 bases, with 10 bases between. This CDR3 has 13 residues. Looked up from germline, CDR1 is SGDLS and CDR2 is YYNGEE. DNA for the CDR3: TGTGCCAGCAGCGTCAACAGGGAGACTGAAGCTTTCTTT. Translated: CASSVNRETEAFF.

The genes are TRBV25-1 and TRBJ1-2; D uncertain. In germline, CDR1 is MGHDK, CDR2 SYGVNS. The CDR3 has 16 residues. V was trimmed by 2 bases and J by 8 bases, leaving 21 bases between them. CDR3 protein: CASSERARGGRLGYTF. In nucleotides, the CDR3 is TGTGCCAGCAGTGAAAGGGCCCGGGGAGGGCGTCTCGGCTACACCTTC.

The V gene is TRBV6-1, the J gene TRBJ1-5, with TRBD1 matching over 8 bases. Trimming at V came to 6 bases and at J to 4 bases, leaving 8 bases not matched to a gene. The CDR3 length is 15 residues. Germline CDR1 MNHNS, CDR2 SASEGT. CDR3 bases: TGTGCCAGCAGACACCTCGGGACAGGTAATCAGCCCCAGCATTTT. This sequence encodes CASRHLGTGNQPQHF.

This chain links TRBV7-3 with TRBJ2-3; a weak D match, TRBD2 (5 bases). V was cut by 3 bases and J by 2 bases, with 12 bases left in between. CDR1 and CDR2 (germline): SGHTA, FQGTGA. The length of the CDR3 is 15 residues. The CDR3 loop is CASSFGSGITDTQYF. CDR3 nucleotides: TGTGCCAGCAGCTTCGGGTCGGGGATCACAGATACGCAGTATTTT.

This clonotype was seen a few times. CDR3 protein: CASSLAPGGNQPQHF. The CDR3 bases are TGCGCCAGCAGCTTGGCCCCGGGGGGAAATCAGCCCCAGCATTTT. The genes are TRBV5-1 and TRBJ1-5; D might be TRBD1 (5 bases). This CDR3 has 15 amino acids. The germline V and J ends were trimmed by 0 bases and 4 bases, with 11 bases remaining between them. Germline V gene lookup returns CDR1 SGHRS and CDR2 YFSETQ.

The CDR3 is CASSLESKGGDGYTF. In DNA form, the CDR3 reads TGTGCCAGCAGCTTAGAAAGCAAAGGGGGCGATGGCTACACCTTC. This sequence joins TRBV11-3 and TRBJ1-2, with TRBD1 identical over 7 bases. Germline V gene sequence: CDR1 SGHNT, CDR2 YENEEA. The CDR3 totals 15 residues. The J segment lost 6 bases and the V segment lost 0 bases, leaving 7 bases of the junction unmatched.

The genes are TRBV19 and TRBJ2-7, with TRBD1 identical over 8 bases. The better agreement between TRBJ2-5 and the DNA end casts doubt on the J call. Germline V gives CDR1 LNHDA, CDR2 SQIVND (reference sequence). There are 15 residues in the CDR3. In DNA form, the CDR3 reads TGTGCCAGTAGCAACAACAGACAGGGGAGGAAGACCCAGTACTTC. Translation: CASSNNRQGRKTQYF.

This clonotype was observed a few times. This sequence joins TRBV10-3 and TRBJ1-4; D is ambiguous. From germline, CDR1 is ENHRY and CDR2 SYGVKD. V was shortened by 6 bases and J by 3 bases, with 8 bases between the two germline ends. The CDR3 loop spans 13 amino acids. CDR3 DNA: TGTGCCATCAGCCCCCAGTCTAATGAAAAACTGTTTTTT. Its translation: CAISPQSNEKLFF.

This clonotype was recorded a few times. The V gene is TRBV5-1, the J gene TRBJ2-5; no definite D call. Trimming removed 0 bases at V and 5 bases at J, with 8 bases between. Per germline, CDR1 SGHRS and CDR2 YFSETQ. This CDR3 comprises 13 residues. In nucleotides, the CDR3 is TGCGCCAGCAGCTTGGCATACATCGAGACCCAGTACTTC. Encoded protein: CASSLAYIETQYF.